This TCR beta chain was profiled in a study of CD8 T cells in Susac syndrome (dated 2019 in TCRdb). At the level of the whole study: Among the sequenced Susac syndrome patients, over five had clinically active disease and about eight were in clinical remission. The study used repertoire sequencing to test whether antigen drove CD8+ T cell activation and differentiation in Susac syndrome. At blood withdrawal, Susac syndrome patients were therapy-naive, treated with corticosteroids (with IVIg additionally given to some), or treated with IVIg alone. CD8+ T cell repertoire clonality was compared between more than ten healthy donors, around 14 Susac syndrome patients and 15 multiple sclerosis patients. What the work shows at the level of the full study, not this receptor alone: The TCR sequencing and HLA analysis was acknowledged to have included a relatively small number of individuals. Susac syndrome CD8+ repertoires showed clonal expansion, highest in CD8+ TEMRA cells and greater in clinically active than remitting patients. Looking at Susac-specific public clones, the researchers identified sixteen in the total CD8+ repertoire and five or six in the CD8+ TEMRA repertoire.

High-throughput TCR beta sequencing profiled peripheral blood CD8+ and CD4+ T cells from healthy donors, Susac syndrome patients and multiple sclerosis patients. Susac syndrome patients met recently defined diagnostic criteria for definite or probable disease. Bulk CD8+ and CD4+ T cells were purified magnetically by negative isolation, whereas CD8+ TEMRA cells were enriched by FACS. Blood was collected in EDTA tubes and processed within 24 hours, with PBMCs isolated through density gradient centrifugation. PBMCs intended for TCR sequencing were cryopreserved in liquid nitrogen and thawed later in a water bath at 37 degrees C. The sorted or isolated CD4+, CD8+ and CD8+ TEMRA cells reached a purity of at least 90%. A word on this clonotype: Its antigen has not been determined. No much larger clone exists at a distance of one base, and base qualities are not known.

From its cysteine to its phenylalanine, the CDR3 spans 16 amino acids. Only the CDR3 DNA stays, 48 bases, in frame from base 1. CDR1 and CDR2, looked up from the germline V gene, are SGHRS and YFSETQ. Compared with germline, V lacks 3 bases and J lacks 4 bases; bases without a gene match: 8. RNA was extracted using the RNeasy kit, and about 0.45 to 1 ug of the RNA was reverse transcribed with random hexamers. The immunoSEQ multiplex PCR assay, covering 54 Vbeta and 13 Jbeta segments, was used to amplify TCR beta CDR3 regions. Bias from PCR amplification was corrected by using a synthetic template baseline for primer optimization and for computational correction. The original methods were these. Reads were annotated to V, D and J genes according to IMGT and were analyzed with immunoSEQ Analyzer, with only productive sequences retained. Clonality was computed as one minus Shannon entropy normalized by log2 of the number of productive unique sequences. For each patient and control, public and private clones were evaluated among the 100 most prevalent clones. Clones were defined as Susac-specific when absent from the healthy and MS cohorts, from roughly 1,100 published viral clones and from other ImmuneACCESS disease sequences. TCRdb trimmed the raw reads at Q25, called clones with MiXCR and kept productive beta chains. All rows with the same CDR3 protein become a single entry with the most common DNA and genes. Here the V and J calls rest on TCRdb's processing, not on the authors' analysis. Across this sample there are approximately 190,000 distinct CDR3 sequences, with over 90% seen only once. Of the sample, about 0.15% is held by the ten largest clones.

The source material was CD8+ T cells from PBMCs. The chain uses TRBV5-1 and TRBJ2-1; a stretch of 9 junction bases matches TRBD2. This TCR derives from a human donor with Susac syndrome. For the CDR3, the sequence is CASSSPGLASYNEQFF. The sequence in DNA is TGCGCCAGCAGCTCCCCGGGACTAGCCTCATACAATGAGCAGTTCTTC.